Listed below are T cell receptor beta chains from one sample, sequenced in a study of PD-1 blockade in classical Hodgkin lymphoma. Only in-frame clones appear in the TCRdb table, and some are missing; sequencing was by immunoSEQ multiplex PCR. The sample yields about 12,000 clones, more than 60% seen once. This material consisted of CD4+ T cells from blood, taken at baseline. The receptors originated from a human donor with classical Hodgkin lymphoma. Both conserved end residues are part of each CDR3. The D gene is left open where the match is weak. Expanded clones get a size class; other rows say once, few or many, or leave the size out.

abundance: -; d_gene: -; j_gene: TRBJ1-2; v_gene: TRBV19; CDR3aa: CASSIPGFGGYTF; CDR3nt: TGTGCCAGTAGTATACCGGGGTTTGGAGGCTACACCTTC
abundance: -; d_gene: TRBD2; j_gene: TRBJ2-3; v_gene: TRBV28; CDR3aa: CASGTSGDTQYF; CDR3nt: TGTGCCAGCGGTACTAGCGGCGATACGCAGTATTTT
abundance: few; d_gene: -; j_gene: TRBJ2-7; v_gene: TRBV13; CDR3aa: CASSQTYYEQYF; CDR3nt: TGTGCCAGCAGCCAAACTTACTACGAGCAGTACTTC
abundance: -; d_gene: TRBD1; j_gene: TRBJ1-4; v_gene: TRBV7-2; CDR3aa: CASSLVDRGGEKLFF; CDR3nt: TGTGCCAGCAGCTTAGTGGACAGGGGAGGTGAAAAACTGTTTTTT
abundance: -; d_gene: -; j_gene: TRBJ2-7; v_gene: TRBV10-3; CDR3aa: CATLPRDTHYEQYF; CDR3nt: TGTGCCACCCTACCGCGGGACACGCATTACGAGCAGTACTTC
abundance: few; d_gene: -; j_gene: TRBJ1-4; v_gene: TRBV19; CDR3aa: CASSIGGRGDEKLFF; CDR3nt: TGTGCCAGTAGTATAGGGGGCAGGGGTGACGAAAAACTGTTTTTT
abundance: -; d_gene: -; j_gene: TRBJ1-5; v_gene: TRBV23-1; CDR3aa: CASSQSPGLSNQPQHF; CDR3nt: TGCGCCAGCAGTCAGTCTCCAGGTCTTAGCAATCAGCCCCAGCATTTT
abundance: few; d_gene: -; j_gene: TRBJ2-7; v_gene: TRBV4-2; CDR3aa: CASSQDRAANEQYF; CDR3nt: TGTGCCAGCAGCCAAGATCGGGCGGCGAACGAGCAGTACTTC
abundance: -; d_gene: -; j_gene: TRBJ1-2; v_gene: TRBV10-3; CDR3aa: CAISESGTPYVLGYTF; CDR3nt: TGTGCCATCAGTGAGTCTGGGACCCCATATGTTCTTGGCTACACCTTC
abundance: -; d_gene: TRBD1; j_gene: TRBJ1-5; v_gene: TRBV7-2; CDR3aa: CASSQQGAGGQPQHF; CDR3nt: TGTGCCAGCAGTCAACAGGGGGCGGGCGGGCAGCCCCAGCATTTT
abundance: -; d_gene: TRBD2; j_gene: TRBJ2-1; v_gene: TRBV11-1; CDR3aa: CASSLYGGKYNEQFF; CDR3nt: TGTGCCAGCAGCTTATACGGGGGGAAGTACAATGAGCAGTTCTTC
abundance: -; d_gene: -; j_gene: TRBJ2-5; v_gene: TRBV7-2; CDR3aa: CASSLYSEETQYF; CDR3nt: TGTGCCAGCAGCCTTTACAGCGAAGAGACCCAGTACTTC
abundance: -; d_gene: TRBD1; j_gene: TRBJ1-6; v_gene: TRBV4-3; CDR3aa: CASSQDSRGRDSPLHF; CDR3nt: TGCGCCAGCAGCCAAGACTCCAGGGGGCGGGATTCACCCCTCCACTTT
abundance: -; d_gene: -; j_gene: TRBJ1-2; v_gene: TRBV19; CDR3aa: CASSRRAARGHYGYTF; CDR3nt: TGTGCCAGTAGTCGAAGGGCCGCCCGAGGTCACTATGGCTACACCTTC
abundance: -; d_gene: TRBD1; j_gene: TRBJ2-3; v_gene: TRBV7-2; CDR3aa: CASSDGQGLGADTQYF; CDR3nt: TGTGCCAGCAGCGATGGACAGGGGCTAGGGGCAGATACGCAGTATTTT
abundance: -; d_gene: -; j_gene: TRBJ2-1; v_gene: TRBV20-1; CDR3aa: CSAYNNEQFF; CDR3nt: TGCAGTGCTTACAACAATGAGCAGTTCTTC
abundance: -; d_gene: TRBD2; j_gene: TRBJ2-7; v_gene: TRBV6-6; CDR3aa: CASSPRLAGGYEQYF; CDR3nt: TGTGCCAGCAGTCCCCGACTAGCGGGGGGCTACGAGCAGTACTTC
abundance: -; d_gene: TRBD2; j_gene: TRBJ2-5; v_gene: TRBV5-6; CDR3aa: CASSAVPGLAGGPQETQYF; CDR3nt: TGTGCCAGCAGCGCCGTCCCGGGACTAGCGGGGGGTCCTCAAGAGACCCAGTACTTC
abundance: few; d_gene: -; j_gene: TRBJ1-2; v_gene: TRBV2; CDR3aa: CASSVTNYGYTF; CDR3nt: TGTGCCAGCAGTGTGACTAACTATGGCTACACCTTC
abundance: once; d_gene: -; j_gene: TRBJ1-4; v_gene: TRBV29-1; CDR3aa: CSVDALGRDEKLFF; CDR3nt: TGCAGCGTTGATGCGTTGGGGAGGGATGAAAAACTGTTTTTT
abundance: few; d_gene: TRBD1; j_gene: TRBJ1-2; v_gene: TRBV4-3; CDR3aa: CASSQDIGQGYGYTF; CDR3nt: TGCGCCAGCAGCCAAGATATAGGACAGGGGTATGGCTACACCTTC
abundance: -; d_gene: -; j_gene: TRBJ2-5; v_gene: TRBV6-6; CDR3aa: CASGARVGEQYF; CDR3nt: TGTGCCAGCGGGGCCAGGGTGGGTGAGCAGTACTTC
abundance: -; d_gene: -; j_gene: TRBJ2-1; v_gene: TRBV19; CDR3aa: CASSRRVSSYNEQFF; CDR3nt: TGTGCCAGTAGTAGACGGGTGAGCTCCTACAATGAGCAGTTCTTC
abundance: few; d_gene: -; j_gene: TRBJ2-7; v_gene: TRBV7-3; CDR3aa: CASSSDYRDEQYF; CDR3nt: TGTGCCAGCAGCTCCGACTATCGGGACGAGCAGTACTTC
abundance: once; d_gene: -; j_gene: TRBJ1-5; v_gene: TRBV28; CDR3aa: CASSYRGSGGYSNQPQHF; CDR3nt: TGTGCCAGCAGTTATAGGGGGTCGGGGGGTTATAGCAATCAGCCCCAGCATTTT
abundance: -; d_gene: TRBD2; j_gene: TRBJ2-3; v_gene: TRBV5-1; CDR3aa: CASSSGLAGGKPSTDTQYF; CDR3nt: TGCGCCAGCAGCTCTGGACTAGCGGGGGGTAAACCTAGCACAGATACGCAGTATTTT
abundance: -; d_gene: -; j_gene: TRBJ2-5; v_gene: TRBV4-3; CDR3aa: CASSQDYRIQETQYF; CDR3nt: TGCGCCAGCAGCCAAGATTACAGAATTCAAGAGACCCAGTACTTC
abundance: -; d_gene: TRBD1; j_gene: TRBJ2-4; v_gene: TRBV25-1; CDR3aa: CASSDPRDRNIQYF; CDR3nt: TGTGCCAGCAGTGACCCCAGGGACAGAAACATTCAGTACTTC
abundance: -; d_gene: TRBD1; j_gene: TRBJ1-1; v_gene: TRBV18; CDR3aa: CASSPRGSTEAFF; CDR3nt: TGTGCCAGCTCTCCCAGGGGGAGCACTGAAGCTTTCTTT
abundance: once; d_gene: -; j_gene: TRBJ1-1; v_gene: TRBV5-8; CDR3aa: CASSRTQIEAFF; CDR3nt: TGTGCCAGCAGCCGAACTCAGATTGAAGCTTTCTTT
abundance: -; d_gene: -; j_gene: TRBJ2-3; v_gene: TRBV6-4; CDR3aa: CASSDRGGADTQYF; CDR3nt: TGTGCCAGCAGTGACAGGGGAGGAGCAGATACGCAGTATTTT
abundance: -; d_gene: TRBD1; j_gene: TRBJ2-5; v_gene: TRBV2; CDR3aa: CASRRDRGQETQYF; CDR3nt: TGTGCCAGCAGGAGAGACAGGGGACAAGAGACCCAGTACTTC
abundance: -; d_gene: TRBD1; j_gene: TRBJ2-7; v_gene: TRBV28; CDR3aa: CASSFAGTEAEQYF; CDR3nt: TGTGCCAGCAGTTTCGCCGGGACAGAGGCCGAGCAGTACTTC
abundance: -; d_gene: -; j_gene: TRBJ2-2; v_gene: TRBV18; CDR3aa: CASSRRDTSNTGELFF; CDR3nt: TGTGCCAGCTCACGCCGGGACACCTCGAACACCGGGGAGCTGTTTTTT
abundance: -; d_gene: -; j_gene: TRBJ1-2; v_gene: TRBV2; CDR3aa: CASSGSRGANYGYTF; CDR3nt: TGTGCCAGCAGCGGATCGAGGGGAGCTAACTATGGCTACACCTTC
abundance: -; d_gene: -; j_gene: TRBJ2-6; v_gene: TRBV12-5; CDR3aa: CASGSGNVANVLTF; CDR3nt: TGTGCTAGTGGTTCCGGCAACGTGGCCAACGTCCTGACTTTC
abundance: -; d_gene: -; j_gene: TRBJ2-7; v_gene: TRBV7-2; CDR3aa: CASSPAARYEQYF; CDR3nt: TGTGCCAGCAGCCCCGCCGCCAGATACGAGCAGTACTTC
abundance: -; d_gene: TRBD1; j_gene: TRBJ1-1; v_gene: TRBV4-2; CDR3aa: CASSQDVPQQGPGEAFF; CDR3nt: TGTGCCAGCAGCCAAGATGTCCCCCAACAGGGGCCGGGTGAAGCTTTCTTT
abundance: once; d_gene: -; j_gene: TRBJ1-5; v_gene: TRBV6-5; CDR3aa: CASSYSFRQPQHF; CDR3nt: TGTGCCAGCAGTTACTCTTTTCGTCAGCCCCAGCATTTT
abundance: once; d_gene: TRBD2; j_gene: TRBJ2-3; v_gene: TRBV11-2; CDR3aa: CASSLGGGGPDTQYF; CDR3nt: TGTGCCAGCAGCTTAGGGGGCGGGGGTCCAGATACGCAGTATTTT
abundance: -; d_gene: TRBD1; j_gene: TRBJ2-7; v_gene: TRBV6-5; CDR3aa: CASSYSGQGEQYF; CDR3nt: TGTGCCAGCAGTTACTCGGGACAGGGCGAGCAGTACTTC
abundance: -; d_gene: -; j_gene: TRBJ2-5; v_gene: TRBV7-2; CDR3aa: CASSFLGVGETQYF; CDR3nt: TGTGCCAGCAGCTTCTTAGGGGTAGGGGAGACCCAGTACTTC
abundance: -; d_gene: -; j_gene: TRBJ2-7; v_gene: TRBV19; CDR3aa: CASSIQWGEQYF; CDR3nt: TGTGCCAGTAGTATCCAGTGGGGCGAGCAGTACTTC
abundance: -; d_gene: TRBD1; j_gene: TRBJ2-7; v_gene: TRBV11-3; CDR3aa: CASSPGTGQSGEQYF; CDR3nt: TGTGCCAGCAGCCCCGGGACAGGGCAATCAGGCGAGCAGTACTTC
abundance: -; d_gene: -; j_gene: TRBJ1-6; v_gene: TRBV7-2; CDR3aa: CASSLESSVSPLHF; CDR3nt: TGTGCCAGCAGCTTAGAGTCCTCCGTCTCACCCCTCCACTTT
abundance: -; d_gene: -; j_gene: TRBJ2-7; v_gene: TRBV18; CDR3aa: CASSPHGRQDMDEQYF; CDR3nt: TGTGCCAGCTCACCACATGGGCGGCAGGATATGGACGAGCAGTACTTC
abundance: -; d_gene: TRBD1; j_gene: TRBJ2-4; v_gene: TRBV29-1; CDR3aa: CSGGQGNIQYF; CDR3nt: TGCAGCGGGGGACAGGGAAACATTCAGTACTTC
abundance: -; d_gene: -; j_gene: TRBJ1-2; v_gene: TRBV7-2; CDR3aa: CASSSVVGDGYTF; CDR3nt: TGTGCCAGCAGCTCCGTGGTTGGGGATGGCTACACCTTC
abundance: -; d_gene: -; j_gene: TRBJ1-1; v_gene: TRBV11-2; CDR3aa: CASSHSTGFRGAFF; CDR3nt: TGTGCCAGCAGCCATTCTACAGGGTTCCGGGGAGCTTTCTTT
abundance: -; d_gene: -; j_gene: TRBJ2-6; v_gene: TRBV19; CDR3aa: CASKDGSGANVLTF; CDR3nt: TGTGCCAGTAAAGATGGATCCGGGGCCAACGTCCTGACTTTC
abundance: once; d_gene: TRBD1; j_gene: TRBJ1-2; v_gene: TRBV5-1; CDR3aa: CASTPTVGQGSYGYTF; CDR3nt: TGCGCCAGCACCCCAACCGTGGGACAGGGGAGCTATGGCTACACCTTC
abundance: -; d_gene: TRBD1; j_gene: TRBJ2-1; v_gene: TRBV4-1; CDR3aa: CASSQALRGPGYNEQFF; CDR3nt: TGCGCCAGCAGCCAAGCCTTGAGGGGGCCAGGCTACAATGAGCAGTTCTTC
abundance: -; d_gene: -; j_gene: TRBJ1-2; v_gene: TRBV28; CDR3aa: CASSLPGGDGYTF; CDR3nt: TGTGCCAGCAGTTTACCGGGGGGGGATGGCTACACCTTC
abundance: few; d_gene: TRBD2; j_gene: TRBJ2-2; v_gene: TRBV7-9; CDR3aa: CASSPSGGGELFF; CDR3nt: TGTGCCAGCAGCCCGTCGGGGGGCGGGGAGCTGTTTTTT
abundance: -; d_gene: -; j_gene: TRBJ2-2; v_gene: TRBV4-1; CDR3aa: CASSHTGSGMHTGELFF; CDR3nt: TGCGCCAGCAGCCACACAGGGTCCGGGATGCACACCGGGGAGCTGTTTTTT
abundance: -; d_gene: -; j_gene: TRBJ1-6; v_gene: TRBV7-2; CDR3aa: CASSLVVWGSPLHF; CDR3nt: TGTGCCAGCAGCTTAGTAGTATGGGGTTCACCCCTCCACTTT
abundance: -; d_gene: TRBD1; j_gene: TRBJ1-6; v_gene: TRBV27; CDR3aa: CASSRPTGREWSALHF; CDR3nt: TGTGCCAGCAGTCGCCCGACAGGGAGGGAGTGGTCAGCCCTCCACTTT
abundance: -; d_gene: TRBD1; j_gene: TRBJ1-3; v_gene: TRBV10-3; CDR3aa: CAISESRGQGRLGTIYF; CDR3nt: TGTGCCATCAGTGAGTCGCGAGGACAGGGAAGACTGGGCACCATATATTTT
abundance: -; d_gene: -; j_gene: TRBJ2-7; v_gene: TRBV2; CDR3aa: CASNQGSHEQYF; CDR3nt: TGTGCCAGCAACCAGGGGTCCCACGAGCAGTACTTC
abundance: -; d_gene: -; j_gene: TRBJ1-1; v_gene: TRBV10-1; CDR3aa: CASSEGGLRRNTEAFF; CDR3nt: TGCGCCAGCAGTGAGGGGGGGTTAAGGAGGAACACTGAAGCTTTCTTT